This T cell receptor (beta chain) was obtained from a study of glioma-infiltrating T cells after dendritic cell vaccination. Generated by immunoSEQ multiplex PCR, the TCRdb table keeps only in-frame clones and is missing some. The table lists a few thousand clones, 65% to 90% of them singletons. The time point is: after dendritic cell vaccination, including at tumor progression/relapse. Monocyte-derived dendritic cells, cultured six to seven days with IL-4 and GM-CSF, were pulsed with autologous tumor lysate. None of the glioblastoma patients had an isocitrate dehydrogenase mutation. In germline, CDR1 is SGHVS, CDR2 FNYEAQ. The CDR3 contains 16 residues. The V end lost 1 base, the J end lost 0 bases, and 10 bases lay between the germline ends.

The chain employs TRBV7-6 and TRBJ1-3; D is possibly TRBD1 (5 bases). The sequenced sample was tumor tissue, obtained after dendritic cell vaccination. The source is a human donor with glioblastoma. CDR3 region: CASSLVRGDSGNTIYF. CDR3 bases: TGTGCCAGCAGCTTAGTGCGGGGGGACTCTGGAAACACCATATATTTT.